The 3 T cell receptor beta chains in this list originate from one sample, sequenced in a study of blood T cell repertoires in COVID-19. The protocol was immunoSEQ multiplex PCR, while the TCRdb copy is restricted to in-frame clones and leaves out a portion. The repertoire holds fewer than 110,000 clones, with 85% as singletons. Sequenced material: peripheral blood. All receptors come from a woman in her seventies with active or convalescent COVID-19.

The V gene is TRBV2, the J gene TRBJ2-4; 9 nucleotides align to TRBD2. CDR3 length equals 15 residues. V shed 3 bases and J 2 bases; nucleotides not matched to a gene: 2. Germline CDR1 reads SNHLY; CDR2 reads FYNNEI. The CDR3: CASSETSGTKNIQYF. The DNA for the CDR3 is TGTGCCAGCAGTGAGACTAGCGGAACCAAAAACATTCAGTACTTC.

J is TRBJ2-4 and V is TRBV6-2 or TRBV6-3, with TRBD2 matching over 11 bases. Germline V lookup: CDR1 MNHEY, CDR2 SVGEGT. The V segment lost 0 bases and the J segment 0 bases; nucleotides outside the gene matches: 1. The CDR3 is 17 residues long. CDR3 nucleotide sequence: TGTGCCAGCAGTTACTCACTAGCGGGAGAAGCCAAAAACATTCAGTACTTC. Translated: CASSYSLAGEAKNIQYF.

The chain is built from TRBV28 and TRBJ1-4; maybe TRBD1 (5 bases). This CDR3 has 17 amino acids. The germline V and J ends were trimmed by 2 bases and 4 bases, with 17 bases remaining between them. The germline V gene has CDR1 MDHEN and CDR2 SYDVKM. This chain's CDR3 is CASSLISSGVSNEKLFF. CDR3 DNA: TGTGCCAGCAGTTTAATTTCCTCGGGGGTCAGTAATGAAAAACTGTTTTTT.